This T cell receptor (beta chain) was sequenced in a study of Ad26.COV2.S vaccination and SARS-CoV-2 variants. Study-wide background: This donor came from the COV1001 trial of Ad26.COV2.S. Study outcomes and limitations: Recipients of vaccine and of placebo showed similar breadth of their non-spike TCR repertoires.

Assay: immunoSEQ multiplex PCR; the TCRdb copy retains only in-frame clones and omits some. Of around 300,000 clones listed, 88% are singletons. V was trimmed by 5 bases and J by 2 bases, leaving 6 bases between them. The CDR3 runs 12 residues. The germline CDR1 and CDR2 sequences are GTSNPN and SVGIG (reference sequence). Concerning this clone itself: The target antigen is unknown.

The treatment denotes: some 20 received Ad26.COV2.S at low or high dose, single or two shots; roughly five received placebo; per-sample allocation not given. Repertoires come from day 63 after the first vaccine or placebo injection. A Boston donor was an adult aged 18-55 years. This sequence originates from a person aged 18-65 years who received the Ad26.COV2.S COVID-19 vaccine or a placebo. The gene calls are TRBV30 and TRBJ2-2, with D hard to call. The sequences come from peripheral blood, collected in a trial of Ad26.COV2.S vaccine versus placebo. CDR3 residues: CAWADNTGELFF. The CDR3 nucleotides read TGTGCCTGGGCAGATAACACCGGGGAGCTGTTTTTT.